Presented here are 21 T cell receptor beta chains from one specimen sequenced in a study of cytomegalovirus exposure and HLA in healthy donors. Produced via immunoSEQ multiplex PCR; TCRdb's table is partial and in-frame only. In the table there are 120,000 to 150,000 clones, over 80% of which are singletons. Sequencing was carried out using PBMCs. These receptors were taken from a man aged 18 to 29 in good health and CMV-seropositive.

Here the CDR3 reads CASELGRGGNTEAFF. In DNA form, the CDR3 reads TGTGCCAGCGAGCTAGGGAGGGGGGGGAACACTGAAGCTTTCTTT. The rearrangement joins TRBV6-1 to TRBJ1-1, with D tentatively TRBD1 (6 bases). The CDR3 length is 15 residues. The germline gives CDR1 MNHNS, CDR2 SASEGT. Trimming pared 8 bases from V and 1 base from J, leaving 17 bases between.

This chain joins TRBV10-2 and TRBJ1-1; 8 positions agree with TRBD1. Germline loops: CDR1 WSHSY, CDR2 SAAADI. Unmatched junction bases numbered 9, after V lost 9 bases and J lost 3 bases. The CDR3 covers 14 residues. CDR3 sequence: CASHPDRAYTEAFF. DNA for the CDR3: TGCGCCAGTCATCCGGACAGGGCATACACTGAAGCTTTCTTT.

CDR3 sequence: CASSISRTEAFF. The CDR3 DNA follows: TGTGCCAGTAGTATCTCTAGGACTGAAGCTTTCTTT. The chain has TRBV19 and TRBJ1-1; no clear D. The V gene lost 3 bases and the J gene lost 5 bases, with 7 bases spanning the gap. Germline CDR1 reads LNHDA; CDR2 reads SQIVND (reference sequence). The CDR3 extends over 12 amino acids.

This rearrangement joins TRBV30 to TRBJ1-1; D might be TRBD1 (6 bases). This CDR3 is built from 13 residues. Germline V CDR1 and CDR2: GTSNPN, SVGIG (reference sequence). V lost 2 bases, J lost 3 bases, and 10 bases lay in between. As DNA, the CDR3 is TGTGCCTGGAGTCAACAGGGAGACACTGAAGCTTTCTTT. It codes for CAWSQQGDTEAFF.

The V and J genes are TRBV7-9 and TRBJ1-4, with D unclear. V lost 1 base and J 5 bases, leaving 14 bases between the germline ends. This CDR3 contains 16 residues. Per the germline V gene, CDR1 is SEHNR and CDR2 is FQNEAQ (reference sequence). The CDR3 loop reads CASSLEVSGENEKLFF. The CDR3 region has the DNA TGTGCCAGCAGCTTAGAAGTATCTGGAGAGAATGAAAAACTGTTTTTT.

This chain uses TRBV6-1 with TRBJ1-2, with TRBD1 matching 8 bases. The CDR3 runs 15 residues. CDR1 is MNHNS and CDR2 is SASEGT in the germline V gene. J was trimmed by 6 bases and V by 4 bases; bases with no gene match: 10. In DNA form, the CDR3 reads TGTGCCAGCAGTGTTCCGGACAGGGCTCGAGATGGCTACACCTTC. This codes for CASSVPDRARDGYTF.

The sample holds one count of this clone. The genes are TRBV6-1 and TRBJ1-5; tentative D call: TRBD1 (5 bases). Germline V gene data show CDR1 as MNHNS and CDR2 as SASEGT. CDR3 length: 13 residues. V was trimmed by 1 base and J by 6 bases, leaving 7 bases between them. In nucleotides, the CDR3 is TGTGCCAGCAGTGAAGTAGGGGCTCAGCCCCAGCATTTT. Amino acids: CASSEVGAQPQHF.

The rearrangement links TRBV11-2 to TRBJ1-4; D gene ambiguous. The V gene lost 5 bases and the J gene lost 8 bases, with 12 bases spanning the gap. From germline, CDR1 is SGHAT and CDR2 FQNNGV. There are 13 residues in the CDR3. CDR3 loop: CASSPPGIEKLFF. CDR3 nucleotides: TGTGCCAGCAGCCCCCCGGGAATCGAAAAACTGTTTTTT.

The count of this clone is one. The J gene is TRBJ2-1, the V gene TRBV4-1; D perhaps matches TRBD1 (6 bases). Germline values: CDR1 MGHRA, CDR2 YSYEKL. V was shortened by 0 bases and J by 2 bases, with 8 bases between the two germline ends. The CDR3 totals 15 residues. CDR3 DNA sequence: TGCGCCAGCAGCCAAGATGGACAGACCTACAATGAGCAGTTCTTC. It yields the protein CASSQDGQTYNEQFF.

The V call is TRBV15, the J call TRBJ1-2, with 8 nucleotides matching TRBD1. CDR1 LNHNV and CDR2 YYDKDF come from the germline V gene (reference sequence). Trimming removed 5 bases from V and 8 bases from J; junction bases left unmatched: 13. The CDR3 totals 15 residues. Here the CDR3 DNA reads TGTGCCACCAGCTCCTCCGGGACAGGCAAGGGCGGCTACACCTTC. This gives the protein CATSSSGTGKGGYTF.

V is TRBV13 and J is TRBJ2-2; D unclear. V was pared by 2 bases and J by 4 bases, with 8 bases between. The V gene's germline CDR1 is PRHDT and CDR2 FYEKMQ (reference sequence). This CDR3 spans 14 amino acids. The CDR3 DNA sequence: TGTGCCAGCAGCTTAAGCGTTGGCACCGGGGAGCTGTTTTTT. Amino acids: CASSLSVGTGELFF.

DNA for the CDR3: TGTGCCTGGATTTATACAGGGGGCAATCAGCCCCAGCATTTT. Translated: CAWIYTGGNQPQHF. This chain connects TRBV30 to TRBJ1-5; 7 nucleotides match TRBD1. CDR3 length equals 14 residues. The germline gives CDR1 GTSNPN, CDR2 SVGIG (reference sequence). J was trimmed by 2 bases and V by 4 bases; bases with no gene match: 5.

The table lists this clone with a count of one. The chain has TRBV30 and TRBJ2-7; D is perhaps TRBD1 (6 bases). V was clipped by 8 bases and J by 2 bases, with 16 bases between them. The CDR3 extends over 13 amino acids. Germline CDR1 and CDR2: GTSNPN and SVGIG (reference sequence). DNA for the CDR3: TGTGCCGGATACCCGGGACAAACCTACGAGCAGTACTTC. The encoded protein is CAGYPGQTYEQYF.

The chain carries TRBV11-1 and TRBJ2-3, with D possibly matching TRBD1 (6 bases). From germline, CDR1 is SGHAT and CDR2 FQDESV (reference sequence). There are 18 residues in the CDR3. V shed 3 bases and J shed 2 bases, with 21 bases lying between them. CDR3 bases: TGTGCCAGCAGCTTCGACAGGCACACGTTACAGCTCACAGATACGCAGTATTTT. This translates into CASSFDRHTLQLTDTQYF.

The J gene is TRBJ2-3, the V gene TRBV5-1, with D possibly TRBD1 on 6 matching bases. Per the germline V gene, CDR1 is SGHRS and CDR2 is YFSETQ. This CDR3 has 16 residues. V was cut by 0 bases and J by 5 bases, with 16 bases left in between. CDR3 DNA: TGCGCCAGCAGCTTGGGGAGCAGGGGCGCGGGAGATACGCAGTATTTT. It is translated as CASSLGSRGAGDTQYF.

The chain combines TRBV6-6 with TRBJ1-5; D gene ambiguous. CDR1 is MNHNY and CDR2 is SVGAGI in the germline V gene (reference sequence). This CDR3 has 13 amino acids. Trimming pared 7 bases from V and 4 bases from J, leaving 11 bases between. The CDR3 DNA follows: TGTGCCAGCACTGTAACGGGGAATCAGCCCCAGCATTTT. It encodes CASTVTGNQPQHF.

In its sample, this clone was seen a few times. V usage is TRBV30 and J usage is TRBJ1-1, with 8 bases lining up with TRBD1. V lost 2 bases to trimming and J lost 1 base; unmatched junction nucleotides: 3. The CDR3 loop spans 14 amino acids. The germline V gene encodes CDR1 GTSNPN and CDR2 SVGIG (reference sequence). CDR3 nucleotides: TGTGCCTGGAGTTCCGGGACAGGGAACACTGAAGCTTTCTTT. Protein sequence: CAWSSGTGNTEAFF. Combining the CDR3 with reference TRBV30 and TRBJ1-1 gives the whole variable domain SQTIHQWPATLVQPVGSPLSLECTVEGTSNPNLYWYRQAAGRGLQLLFYSVGIGQISSEVPQNLSASRPQDRQFILSSKKLLLSDSGFYLCAWSSGTGNTEAFFGQGTRLTVV.

V and J are TRBV27 and TRBJ2-1; TRBD1 might be the D (6 bases). In germline, CDR1 is MNHEY, CDR2 SMNVEV (reference sequence). There are 16 residues in the CDR3. V dropped 7 bases and J dropped 1 base, with 17 bases sitting between them. The CDR3 nucleotides read TGTGCCAGCACGAGCTTAACAGGGTCTTCCTACAATGAGCAGTTCTTC. It translates to CASTSLTGSSYNEQFF.

This rearrangement joins TRBV6-1 to TRBJ2-2, with 7 positions matching TRBD1. Germline V gene data show CDR1 as MNHNS and CDR2 as SASEGT. This CDR3 is 17 amino acids long. V shed 1 base and J 7 bases; nucleotides not matched to a gene: 12. Here the CDR3 reads CASSEDSTGTEHGELFF. The CDR3 DNA follows: TGTGCCAGCAGTGAAGATTCAACCGGGACAGAACACGGGGAGCTGTTTTTT.

The V gene is TRBV5-8, the J gene TRBJ2-2; 10 bases are a match to TRBD2. Germline loops: CDR1 SGHTS, CDR2 YDEGEE. The CDR3 spans 14 residues. The V segment lost 5 bases and the J segment 6 bases; nucleotides outside the gene matches: 4. The CDR3 loop reads CASRLAGLSGELFF. The CDR3 DNA reads as TGTGCCAGCAGACTAGCGGGGCTATCCGGGGAGCTGTTTTTT.

V and J are TRBV4-1 and TRBJ2-5, with D unresolved. Germline V gives CDR1 MGHRA, CDR2 YSYEKL. V was pared by 2 bases and J by 1 base, with 5 bases between. This CDR3 has 13 residues. The CDR3 reads CASSQTLQETQYF. The CDR3 nucleotides read TGCGCCAGCAGCCAAACTCTCCAAGAGACCCAGTACTTC.